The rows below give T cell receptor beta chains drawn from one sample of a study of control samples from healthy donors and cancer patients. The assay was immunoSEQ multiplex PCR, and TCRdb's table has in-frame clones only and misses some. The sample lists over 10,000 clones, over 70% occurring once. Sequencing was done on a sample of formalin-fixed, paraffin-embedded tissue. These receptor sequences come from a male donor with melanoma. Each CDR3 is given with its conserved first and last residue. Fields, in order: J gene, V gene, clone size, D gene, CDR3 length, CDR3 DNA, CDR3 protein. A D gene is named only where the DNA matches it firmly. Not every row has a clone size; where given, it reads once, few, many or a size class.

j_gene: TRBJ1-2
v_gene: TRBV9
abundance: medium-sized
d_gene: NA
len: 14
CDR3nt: TGTGCCAGCAGCGTTGAGGGACGGAACTATGGCTACACCTTC
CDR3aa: CASSVEGRNYGYTF

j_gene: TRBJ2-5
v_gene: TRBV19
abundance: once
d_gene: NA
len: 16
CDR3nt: TGTGCCAGTAGTATTGCAGGTGGGGTCTTCGGGGAGACCCAGTACTTC
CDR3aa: CASSIAGGVFGETQYF

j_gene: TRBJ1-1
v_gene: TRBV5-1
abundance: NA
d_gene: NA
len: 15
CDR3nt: TGCGCCAGCAGCTTGGGGTCTGGGGGGAGCACTGAAGCTTTCTTT
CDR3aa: CASSLGSGGSTEAFF

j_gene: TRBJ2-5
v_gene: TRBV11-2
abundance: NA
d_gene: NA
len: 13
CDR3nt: TGTGCCAGCAGACAGGGAAATCTAGAGACCCAGTACTTC
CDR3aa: CASRQGNLETQYF

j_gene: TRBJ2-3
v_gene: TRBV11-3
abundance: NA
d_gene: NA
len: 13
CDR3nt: TGTGCCAGCAGCTTAGACAGTGTAAATACGCAGTATTTT
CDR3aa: CASSLDSVNTQYF

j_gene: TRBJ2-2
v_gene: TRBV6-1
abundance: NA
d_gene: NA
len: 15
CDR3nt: TGTGCCAGCAGTGAAGCCCAGGACGGGCCCGGGGAGCTGTTTTTT
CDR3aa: CASSEAQDGPGELFF

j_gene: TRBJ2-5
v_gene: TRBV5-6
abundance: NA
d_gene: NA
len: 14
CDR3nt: TGTGCCAGCAGCTTGCGTCGGGCTTTAGAGACCCAGTACTTC
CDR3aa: CASSLRRALETQYF

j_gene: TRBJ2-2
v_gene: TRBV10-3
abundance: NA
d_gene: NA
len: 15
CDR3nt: TGTGCCATGAGCGCGGGGGTCAGGGGCACCGGGGAGCTGTTTTTT
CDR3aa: CAMSAGVRGTGELFF

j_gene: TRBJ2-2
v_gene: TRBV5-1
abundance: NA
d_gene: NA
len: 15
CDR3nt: TGCGCCAGCAGCTCCACACAGGGAACCGGCGGGGAGCTGTTTTTT
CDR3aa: CASSSTQGTGGELFF

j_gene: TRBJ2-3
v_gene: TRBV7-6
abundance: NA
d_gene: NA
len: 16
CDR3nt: TGTGCCAGCAGCTTATCGGCAGGACCTAGCACAGATACGCAGTATTTT
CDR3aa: CASSLSAGPSTDTQYF

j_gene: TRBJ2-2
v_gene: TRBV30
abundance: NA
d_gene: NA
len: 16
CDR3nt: TGTGCCTGGAGTGTAAGGAGTCAGTGGGAAACCGGGGAGCTGTTTTTT
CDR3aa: CAWSVRSQWETGELFF

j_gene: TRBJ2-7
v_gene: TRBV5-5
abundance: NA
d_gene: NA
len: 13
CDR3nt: TGTGCCAGCAGCTTGGACACCTCCTACGAGCAGTACTTC
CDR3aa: CASSLDTSYEQYF

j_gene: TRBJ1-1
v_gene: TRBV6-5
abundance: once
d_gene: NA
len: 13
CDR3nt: TGTGCCAGCGCTAGAAGAGCAGACACTGAAGCTTTCTTT
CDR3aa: CASARRADTEAFF

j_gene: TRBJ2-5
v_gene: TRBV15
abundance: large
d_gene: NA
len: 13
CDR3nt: TGTGCCACCAGCAGAGATAGGGTGAAGACCCAGTACTTC
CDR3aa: CATSRDRVKTQYF

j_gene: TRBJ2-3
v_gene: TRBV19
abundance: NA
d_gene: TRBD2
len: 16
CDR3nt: TGTGCCAGTAGTAGTCCCCTAGCGGGGGGCACAGATACGCAGTATTTT
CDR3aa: CASSSPLAGGTDTQYF

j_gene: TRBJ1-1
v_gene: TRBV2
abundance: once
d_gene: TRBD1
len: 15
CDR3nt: TGTGCCAGCATGCGGGACAGGGGAATGGGAACTGAAGCTTTCTTT
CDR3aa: CASMRDRGMGTEAFF

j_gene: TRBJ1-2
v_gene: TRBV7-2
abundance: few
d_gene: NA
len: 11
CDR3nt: TGTGCCAGCAGCTTACAGTTAGGCTACACCTTC
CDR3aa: CASSLQLGYTF

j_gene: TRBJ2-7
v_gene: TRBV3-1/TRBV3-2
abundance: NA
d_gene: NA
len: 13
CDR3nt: TGTGCCAGCAGCCAAGCGTTGAGCAGTCGAACGTACTTC
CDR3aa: CASSQALSSRTYF

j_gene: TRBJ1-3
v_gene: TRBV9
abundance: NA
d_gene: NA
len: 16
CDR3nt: TGTGCCAGCAGCTCTGGGGTATCCATCTCTGGAAACACCATATATTTT
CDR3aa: CASSSGVSISGNTIYF

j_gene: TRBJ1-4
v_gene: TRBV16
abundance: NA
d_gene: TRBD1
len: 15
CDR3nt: TGTGCCAGCAGCCAAAGGACAGGGGGGGCTGAAAAACTGTTTTTT
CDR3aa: CASSQRTGGAEKLFF

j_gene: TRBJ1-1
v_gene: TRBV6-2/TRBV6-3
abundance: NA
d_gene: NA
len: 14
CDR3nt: TGTGCCAGCAGTTACACAGGGTGGAACACTGAAGCTTTCTTT
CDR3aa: CASSYTGWNTEAFF

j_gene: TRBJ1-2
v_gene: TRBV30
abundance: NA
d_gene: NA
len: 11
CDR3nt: TGTGCCCGGGGACATTCCTATGGCTACACCTTC
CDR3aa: CARGHSYGYTF

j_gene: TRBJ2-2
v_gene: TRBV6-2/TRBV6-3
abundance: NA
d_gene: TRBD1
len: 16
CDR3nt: TGTGCCAGCAGCCCTATGACAGGGGGGATGGGCGGGGAGCTGTTTTTT
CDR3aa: CASSPMTGGMGGELFF

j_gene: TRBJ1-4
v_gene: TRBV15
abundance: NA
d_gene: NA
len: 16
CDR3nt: TGTGCCACCAGCAGAGGCGTACAGGGCTCGAATGAAAAACTGTTTTTT
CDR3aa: CATSRGVQGSNEKLFF

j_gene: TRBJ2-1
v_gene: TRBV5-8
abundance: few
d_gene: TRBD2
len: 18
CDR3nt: TGTGCCAGCAGCTTGGGGGTTCTGGCGGGGGGACCATACAATGAGCAGTTCTTC
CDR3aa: CASSLGVLAGGPYNEQFF

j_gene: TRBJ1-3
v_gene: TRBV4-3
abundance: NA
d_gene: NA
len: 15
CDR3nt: TGCGCCAGCAGCCAAGATGACAGGTCTGGAAACACCATATATTTT
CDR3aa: CASSQDDRSGNTIYF

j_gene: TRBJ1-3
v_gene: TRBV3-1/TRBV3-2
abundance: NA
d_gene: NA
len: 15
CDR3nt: TGTGCCAGCAGCCTAACGACTAGGGCTGGAAACACCATATATTTT
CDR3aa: CASSLTTRAGNTIYF

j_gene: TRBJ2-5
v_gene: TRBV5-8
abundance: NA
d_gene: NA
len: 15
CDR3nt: TGTGCCAGCGGCGGTGGGGACACCGATGGGGAGACCCAGTACTTC
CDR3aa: CASGGGDTDGETQYF

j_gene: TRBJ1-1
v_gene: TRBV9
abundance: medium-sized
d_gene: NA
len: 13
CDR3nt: TGTGCCAGCAGCGTAGGAGGGAGCACTGAAGCTTTCTTT
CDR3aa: CASSVGGSTEAFF

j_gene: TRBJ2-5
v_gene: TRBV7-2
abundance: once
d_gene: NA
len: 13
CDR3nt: TGTGCCAGCAGCCTATTAAGGGCGGAGACCCAGTACTTC
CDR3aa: CASSLLRAETQYF

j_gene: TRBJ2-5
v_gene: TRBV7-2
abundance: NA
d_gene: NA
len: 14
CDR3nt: TGTGCCAGCAGTTACGCGGGACAGCAAGAGACCCAGTACTTC
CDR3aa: CASSYAGQQETQYF

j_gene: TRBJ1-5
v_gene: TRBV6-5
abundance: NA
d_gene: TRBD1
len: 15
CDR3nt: TGTGCCAGCAGGCAACAGGGGGCGAGCAATCAGCCCCAGCATTTT
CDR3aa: CASRQQGASNQPQHF

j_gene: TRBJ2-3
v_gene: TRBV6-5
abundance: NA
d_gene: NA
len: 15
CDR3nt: TGTGCTAGCAGTTACGCGGGCATACACACAGATACGCAGTATTTT
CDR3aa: CASSYAGIHTDTQYF

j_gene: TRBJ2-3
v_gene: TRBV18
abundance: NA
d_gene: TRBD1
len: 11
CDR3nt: TGTGCCAGCTCACCGGGGGACAGGAAGAATTTT
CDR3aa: CASSPGDRKNF

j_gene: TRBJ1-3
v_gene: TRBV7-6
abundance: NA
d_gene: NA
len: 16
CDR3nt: TGTGCCAGCAGCCCCGGAGTGAAAAGCTCTGGAAACACCATATATTTT
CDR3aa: CASSPGVKSSGNTIYF

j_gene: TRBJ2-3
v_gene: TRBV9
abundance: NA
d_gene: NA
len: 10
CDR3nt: TGTGCCAGCAGCGGCCATACGCAGTATTTT
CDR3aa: CASSGHTQYF

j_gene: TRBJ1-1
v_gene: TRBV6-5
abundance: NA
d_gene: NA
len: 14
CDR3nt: TGTGCCAGCAGTTACAGAGGAGGGATCCCTGAAGCTTTCTTT
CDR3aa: CASSYRGGIPEAFF

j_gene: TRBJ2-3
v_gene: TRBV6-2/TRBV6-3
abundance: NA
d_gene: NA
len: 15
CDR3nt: TGTGCCAGCAGTTACTCCTGGGCTAGCACAGATACGCAGTATTTT
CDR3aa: CASSYSWASTDTQYF

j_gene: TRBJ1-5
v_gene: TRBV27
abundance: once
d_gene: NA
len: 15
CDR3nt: TGTGCCAGCAGCCAAGGGGCAGGGCCACCTCCAGCCCAGCATTTT
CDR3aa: CASSQGAGPPPAQHF

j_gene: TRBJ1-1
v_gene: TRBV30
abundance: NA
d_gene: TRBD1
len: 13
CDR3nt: TGTGCCTGTTCAGGGGGCAGGGGCACTGAAGCTTTCTTT
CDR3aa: CACSGGRGTEAFF

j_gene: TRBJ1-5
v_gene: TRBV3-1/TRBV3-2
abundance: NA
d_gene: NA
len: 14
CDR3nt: TGTGCCAGCAGCCAAGTCACGTCGGGTCAGCCCCAGCATTTT
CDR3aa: CASSQVTSGQPQHF

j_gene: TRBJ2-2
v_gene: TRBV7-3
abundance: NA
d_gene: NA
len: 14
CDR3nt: TGTGCCAGCAGCCGGACTATAAACACCGGGGAGCTGTTTTTT
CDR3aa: CASSRTINTGELFF

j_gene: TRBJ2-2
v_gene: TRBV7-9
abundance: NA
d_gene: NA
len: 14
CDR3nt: TGTGCCAGCAGCGGGATAGGGGTAAACGGGGAGCTGTTTTTT
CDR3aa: CASSGIGVNGELFF

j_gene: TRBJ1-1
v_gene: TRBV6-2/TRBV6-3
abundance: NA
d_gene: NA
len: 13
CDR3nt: TGTGCCAGCAGTTACTCGGGGGTCCTTGAAGCTTTCTTT
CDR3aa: CASSYSGVLEAFF

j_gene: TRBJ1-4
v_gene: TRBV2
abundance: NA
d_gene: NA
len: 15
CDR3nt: TGTGCCAGCAGTGAGACGCCGGACGGTAATGAAAAACTGTTTTTT
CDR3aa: CASSETPDGNEKLFF

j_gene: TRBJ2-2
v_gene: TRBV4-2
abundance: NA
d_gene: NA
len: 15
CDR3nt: TGTGCCAGCAACCCGCGGGGTCCTGGGACCGGGGAGCTGTTTTTT
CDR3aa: CASNPRGPGTGELFF

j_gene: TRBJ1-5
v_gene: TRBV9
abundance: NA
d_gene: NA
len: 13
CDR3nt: TGTGCCAGCAGCGTAACCCCAGGACAGCCCCAGCATTTT
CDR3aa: CASSVTPGQPQHF

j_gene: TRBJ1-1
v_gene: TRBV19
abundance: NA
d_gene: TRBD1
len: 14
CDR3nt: TGTGCCAGTAGTACCCACCGACAGGGCACTGAAGCTTTCTTT
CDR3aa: CASSTHRQGTEAFF

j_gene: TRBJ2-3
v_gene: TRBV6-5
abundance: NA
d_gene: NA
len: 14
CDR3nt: TGTGCCAGCAGTCCGAGGACTCCGGGAGATACGCAGTATTTT
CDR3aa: CASSPRTPGDTQYF

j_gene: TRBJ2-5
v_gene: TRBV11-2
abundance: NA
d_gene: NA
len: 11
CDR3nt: TGTGCCAGCAGCTTAGGCGTGACCCAGTACTTC
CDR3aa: CASSLGVTQYF

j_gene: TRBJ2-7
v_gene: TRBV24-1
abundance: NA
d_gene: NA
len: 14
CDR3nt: TGTGCCACCAGTGACCCCACTAGCTCGGGGGAGCAGTACTTC
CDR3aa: CATSDPTSSGEQYF

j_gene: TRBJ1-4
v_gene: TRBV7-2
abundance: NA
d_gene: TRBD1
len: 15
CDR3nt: TGTGCCAGCAGCCCGCCGAGGGGGCGTTTGGAAAAACTGTTTTTT
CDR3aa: CASSPPRGRLEKLFF

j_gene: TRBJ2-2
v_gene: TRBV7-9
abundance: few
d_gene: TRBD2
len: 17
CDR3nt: TGTGCCAGCAGCGCGTATAGGGGGACTAGCTATCACGGGGAGCTGTTTTTT
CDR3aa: CASSAYRGTSYHGELFF